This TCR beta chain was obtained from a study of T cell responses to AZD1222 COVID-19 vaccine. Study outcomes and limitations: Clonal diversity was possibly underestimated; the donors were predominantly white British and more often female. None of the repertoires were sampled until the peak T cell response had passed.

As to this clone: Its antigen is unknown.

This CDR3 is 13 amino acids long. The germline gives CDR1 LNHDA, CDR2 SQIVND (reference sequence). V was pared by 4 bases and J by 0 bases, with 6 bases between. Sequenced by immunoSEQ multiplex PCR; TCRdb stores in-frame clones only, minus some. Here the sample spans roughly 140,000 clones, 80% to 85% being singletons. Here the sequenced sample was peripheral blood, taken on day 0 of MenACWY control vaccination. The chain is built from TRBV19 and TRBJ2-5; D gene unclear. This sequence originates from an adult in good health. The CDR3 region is CASSTAYQETQYF. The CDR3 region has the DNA TGTGCCAGTAGTACAGCGTACCAAGAGACCCAGTACTTC.